Below, 23 T cell receptor beta chains from the same sample are listed, as sequenced in a study of T cell responses to AZD1222 COVID-19 vaccine. Only in-frame clones appear in the TCRdb table, and some are missing; sequencing was by immunoSEQ multiplex PCR. The sample has tens of thousands of clones; 86% are singletons. The sample in question was peripheral blood, obtained 28 days after the second AZD1222 dose. These receptors were obtained from an adult who received the AZD1222 COVID-19 vaccine.

The V and J genes are TRBV3-1 (or the pseudogene TRBV3-2) and TRBJ1-6; D uncertain. Germline V lookup: CDR1 LGHDT, CDR2 YNNKEL (reference sequence). The V and J ends lost 0 bases and 11 bases respectively, with 14 bases between them. The CDR3 length is 15 residues. The CDR3 DNA reads as TGTGCCAGCAGCCAAGATCGCTCCCCTGGTACACCCCTCCACTTT. It yields the protein CASSQDRSPGTPLHF.

V and J are TRBV5-1 and TRBJ1-2; 12 bases agree with TRBD1. CDR3 size: 16 residues. Germline V CDR1 and CDR2: SGHRS, YFSETQ. The trim removed 4 bases at V and 4 bases at J, leaving 8 bases unmatched. CDR3: CASSQGQGASGYGYTF. As DNA, the CDR3 is TGCGCCAGCAGCCAGGGACAGGGGGCGTCTGGCTATGGCTACACCTTC.

The gene calls are TRBV29-1 and TRBJ2-3; TRBD1 matches at 7 bases. V trimming: 6 bases; J trimming: 2 bases; junction bases outside the gene matches: 5. The CDR3 length is 13 residues. Germline V gene sequence: CDR1 SQVTM, CDR2 ANQGSEA. DNA of the CDR3: TGCAGCGTGGCTGACAGGGCCACAGATACGCAGTATTTT. Translated, it gives CSVADRATDTQYF.

This sequence joins TRBV30 and TRBJ1-1, with 7 positions matching TRBD1. This CDR3 comprises 15 residues. V was clipped by 0 bases and J by 5 bases; unmatched bases: 9. Germline assignment: CDR1 GTSNPN and CDR2 SVGIG (reference sequence). The CDR3 DNA is TGTGCCTGGAGTGTCGTCAGGGGGACGGGGACTGAAGCTTTCTTT. Its protein is CAWSVVRGTGTEAFF.

The genes are TRBV1 and TRBJ1-2; the DNA was not used to check the table's D call, TRBD1. TRBV1 is a listed pseudogene. The CDR3 covers 15 residues. The CDR3 is CTSSHRDRVLNGYTF. The CDR3 region has the DNA TGCACCAGCAGCCACCGGGACAGGGTATTAAATGGCTACACCTTC.

The rearrangement joins TRBV19 to TRBJ1-3, with D unresolved. Germline CDR1 LNHDA, CDR2 SQIVND (reference sequence). The V gene lost 8 bases and the J gene lost 4 bases, with 12 bases spanning the gap. The CDR3 totals 13 residues. In DNA, the CDR3 is TGTGCCAGTGGAGCCGACTGGGGAAACACCATATATTTT. Encoded protein: CASGADWGNTIYF.

V is TRBV3-1 (or the pseudogene TRBV3-2) and J is TRBJ2-1; D may match TRBD1 or TRBD2 (6 bases each). Trimming removed 7 bases at V and 9 bases at J, with 22 bases between. CDR1 is LGHDT, CDR2 YNNKEL, per germline (reference sequence). The CDR3 is 15 residues long. For the CDR3, the DNA is TGTGCCAGCAAAGGGGGAGGAGAGCCCTTCCGTGAGCAGTTCTTC. Translated: CASKGGGEPFREQFF.

The rearrangement joins TRBV5-1 to TRBJ1-2; the D is unclear. V was clipped by 4 bases and J by 7 bases, with 20 bases between them. The CDR3 has 15 amino acids. Per the germline V gene, CDR1 is SGHRS and CDR2 is YFSETQ. In DNA form, the CDR3 reads TGCGCCAGCAGCCCCAATGTGGGTTCTTTTGGTGGCTACACCTTC. It yields the protein CASSPNVGSFGGYTF.

The chain uses TRBV2 and TRBJ2-7, with 8 bases aligning to TRBD1. The CDR3 has 12 residues. Germline CDR1 and CDR2: SNHLY and FYNNEI. Trimming removed 7 bases from V and 3 bases from J; junction bases left unmatched: 2. CDR3 nucleotides: TGTGCCAGCACGACAGGGGACTACGAGCAGTACTTC. It translates to CASTTGDYEQYF.

This chain joins TRBV6-5 and TRBJ2-3, with 12 nucleotides matching TRBD2. The junction had 8 bases not matched to a gene; V was cut back by 8 bases and J by 5 bases. Germline V CDR1 and CDR2: MNHEY, SVGAGI. This CDR3 is 15 amino acids long. CDR3 DNA sequence: TGTGCCAGCGCGCCGGGACTAGCGGGTAGAGATACGCAGTATTTT. This codes for CASAPGLAGRDTQYF.

The V and J genes are TRBV29-1 and TRBJ2-7; TRBD2 agrees at 13 bases. Germline CDR1 and CDR2: SQVTM and ANQGSEA. There are 15 residues in the CDR3. Losses at the gene ends were 7 bases for V and 2 bases for J; bases not matched to a gene: 8. CDR3 region: CSARTGTSGAYEQYF. CDR3 DNA sequence: TGCAGCGCCCGGACAGGGACTAGCGGGGCCTACGAGCAGTACTTC.

CDR3 coding DNA: TGTGCCAGCTCACCGAACACCGGGACAGGATCCTACGAGCAGTACTTC. Its protein is CASSPNTGTGSYEQYF. The chain has TRBV18 and TRBJ2-7, with TRBD1 matching 8 bases. The V segment lost 3 bases and the J segment 1 base; nucleotides outside the gene matches: 8. Germline-derived CDR1 and CDR2 are KGHSH and LQKENI. The CDR3 has 16 amino acids.

The chain employs TRBV5-1 and TRBJ2-3, with 7 bases identical to TRBD1. Per germline, CDR1 SGHRS and CDR2 YFSETQ. The J segment lost 2 bases and the V segment lost 4 bases, leaving 4 bases of the junction unmatched. There are 14 residues in the CDR3. The CDR3 loop is CASSPGQATDTQYF. The CDR3 bases are TGCGCCAGCAGCCCTGGACAGGCCACAGATACGCAGTATTTT.

This clone was counted a few times. The rearrangement uses TRBV5-6 and TRBJ2-7, with 9 bases aligning to TRBD2. The CDR3 has 15 amino acids. V was pared by 1 base and J by 7 bases, with 9 bases of the junction left unmatched. CDR1 and CDR2 from the germline V gene are SGHDT and YYEEEE. The DNA of the CDR3 is TGTGCCAGCAGCTTGTCGGCACTAGCGGGTAGGGAGCAGTACTTC. This sequence encodes CASSLSALAGREQYF. The variable domain in full, completed from reference TRBV5-6 and TRBJ2-7, reads DAGVTQSPTHLIKTRGQQVTLRCSPKSGHDTVSWYQQALGQGPQFIFQYYEEEERQRGNFPDRFSGHQFPNYSSELNVNALLLGDSALYLCASSLSALAGREQYFGPGTRLTVT.

This clone was detected only a few times. V is TRBV2 and J is TRBJ1-6; D possibly corresponds to TRBD1 (5 bases). Germline CDR1 is SNHLY and CDR2 is FYNNEI. The ends were cut back, 3 bases at V and 8 bases at J, with 14 bases in the middle. The CDR3 runs to 15 residues. CDR3 coding DNA: TGTGCCAGCAGTGACGTCAGGGAAGGTTATTCACCCCTCCACTTT. It yields the protein CASSDVREGYSPLHF. The full variable domain, its missing parts supplied by reference TRBV2 and TRBJ1-6, is EPEVTQTPSHQVTQMGQEVILRCVPISNHLYFYWYRQILGQKVEFLVSFYNNEISEKSEIFDDQFSVERPDGSNFTLKIRSTKLEDSAMYFCASSDVREGYSPLHFGNGTRLTVT.

The chain employs TRBV4-1 and TRBJ2-6; 8 bases match TRBD2. This CDR3 contains 19 residues. From germline, CDR1 is MGHRA and CDR2 YSYEKL. Trimming at V came to 6 bases and at J to 4 bases, leaving 17 bases not matched to a gene. The CDR3 coding sequence is TGCGCCAGCAGTCGCAGCCCTCAGCTCGGGGGGGGCGGGGCCAACGTCCTGACTTTC. Translation gives CASSRSPQLGGGGANVLTF.

The chain is built from TRBV9 and TRBJ1-1; D gene ambiguous. The germline V and J ends were trimmed by 0 bases and 7 bases, with 7 bases remaining between them. The CDR3 runs to 12 residues. CDR1 is SGDLS, CDR2 YYNGEE, per germline. The DNA for the CDR3 is TGTGCCAGCAGCGTAGGAACGCGTGAAGCTTTCTTT. Amino acids: CASSVGTREAFF.

The rearrangement uses TRBV5-4 and TRBJ2-2; weak D call: TRBD2 (5 bases). Germline V gene data show CDR1 as SGHNT and CDR2 as YYREEE (reference sequence). The CDR3 length is 14 residues. V was cut by 4 bases and J by 6 bases, with 13 bases left in between. The CDR3 bases are TGTGCCAGCAGCCCCCGGTCCGGGGCCGGGGAGCTGTTTTTT. Its protein product is CASSPRSGAGELFF. Full variable domain (remainder filled in from reference TRBV5-4 and TRBJ2-2): ETGVTQSPTHLIKTRGQQVTLRCSSQSGHNTVSWYQQALGQGPQFIFQYYREEENGRGNFPPRFSGLQFPNYSSELNVNALELDDSALYLCASSPRSGAGELFFGEGSRLTVL.

V and J are TRBV5-6 and TRBJ2-5; D uncertain. This CDR3 contains 11 residues. Germline V gene lookup returns CDR1 SGHDT and CDR2 YYEEEE. Trimming pared 0 bases from V and 12 bases from J, leaving 9 bases between. CDR3: CASSLGSIKYF. CDR3 nucleotide sequence: TGTGCCAGCAGCTTGGGTTCGATTAAGTACTTC.

This chain connects TRBV30 to TRBJ2-2; the D gene is possibly TRBD2 (6 bases). The CDR3 totals 15 residues. V was cut by 5 bases and J by 0 bases, with 13 bases left in between. Germline V gene data show CDR1 as GTSNPN and CDR2 as SVGIG (reference sequence). CDR3 in DNA: TGTGCCTGGGGACTACTACCCGCGAACACCGGGGAGCTGTTTTTT. It translates to CAWGLLPANTGELFF.

The rearrangement links TRBV7-9 to TRBJ2-7; a possible D gene is TRBD2 (7 bases). This CDR3 contains 14 residues. The germline gives CDR1 SEHNR, CDR2 FQNEAQ (reference sequence). Trimming pared 5 bases from V and 2 bases from J, leaving 13 bases between. The CDR3 coding sequence is TGTGCCAGCAGCCCCAAAGGGGGGGCCTACGAGCAGTACTTC. It yields the protein CASSPKGGAYEQYF. Using reference TRBV7-9 and TRBJ2-7 for the parts outside the CDR3, the full variable domain is DTGVSQNPRHKITKRGQNVTFRCDPISEHNRLYWYRQTLGQGPEFLTYFQNEAQLEKSRLLSDRFSAERPKGSFSTLEIQRTEQGDSAMYLCASSPKGGAYEQYFGPGTRLTVT.

The gene calls are TRBV4-2 and TRBJ2-2; 11 nucleotides line up with TRBD2. V was pared by 0 bases and J by 1 base, with 10 bases of the junction left unmatched. The germline CDR1 and CDR2 sequences are LGHNA and YNFKEQ. The length of the CDR3 is 20 residues. CDR3 loop: CASSQDFYGTSGRNTGELFF. The CDR3 DNA reads TGTGCCAGCAGCCAAGATTTCTACGGGACTAGCGGAAGGAACACCGGGGAGCTGTTTTTT.

CDR3 region: CASSISSYNSPLHF. Here the CDR3 DNA reads TGTGCCAGCAGCATCTCCTCCTATAATTCACCCCTCCACTTT. The chain is built from TRBV4-2 and TRBJ1-6; no reliable D call. The V gene's germline CDR1 is LGHNA and CDR2 YNFKEQ. CDR3 length: 14 residues. V gave up 5 bases and J gave up 0 bases, with 5 bases separating them.